This TCR beta chain is drawn from a study of T cells in Graves' hyperthyroidism and ophthalmopathy. Study observations and caveats: In blood, most of the thyroid clonotypes expanded above 0.001 were also present.

About this clonotype itself: Its specificity is not known. One end of the junction fails to match germline, which may point to a read error.

The CDR3 has 16 residues. Looked up from germline, CDR1 is LGHNT and CDR2 is FRNRAP. Amplification yielded TCR beta CDR3 regions, with RNA transcripts as the source. The HTBI primer set was used in a first-round RT-PCR of the TCR CDR3. TCRdb processed the multiplex PCR reads anew with MiXCR; each CDR3 protein has one entry. The table shows around 700,000 distinct CDR3 sequences, with roughly 32% occurring only once. In patients aged 18 to 65, hyperthyroidism was newly diagnosed, with duration under 2 months. Diagnoses rested on clinical symptoms, serum thyroxine and TRAb, thyroid ultrasound and orbital computed tomography. PBMCs came from more than 8.5 ml fresh peripheral blood.

The TCR sequence derives from a woman aged 40 to 50 with Graves' hyperthyroidism. The V gene is TRBV12-5, the J gene TRBJ2-5; possibly TRBD2 for D (5 bases). Source material: blood. The CDR3 reads CTSGLVPFGVPETQYF. CDR3 sequence (DNA): TGTACTAGTGGTTTGGTCCCTTTCGGGGTGCCAGAGACCCAGTACTTC.